This T cell receptor beta chain is drawn from a study of shared clonotypes between healthy human individuals. Background on the study: CD8 memory received one plate per donor, CD8 naive two, CD4 memory three and CD4 naive three. General study points: Researchers found naive subsets generally carried larger estimated richness than memory subsets. Unshared clonotypes carried lower generation probabilities than those common to all four donors.

Clones were sequenced by immunoSEQ multiplex PCR, and TCRdb holds only the in-frame ones, with some missing. Of over 950,000 clones listed, about 72% were seen once; the top ten hold over 0.8%. Note on this clone: Its antigen is still unknown.

The TCR comes from a man between 18 and 35 years old in good health. Some clones in this sample may be carry-over from other donors' samples. The sequenced material came from memory CD4+ T cells from PBMCs. Subset meaning: CD45RA-negative fraction.

Written as DNA, the CDR3 is TGTGCCAGCAGCCCTCAGGCACCAGGAACCTATGGCTACACCTTC. Translation: CASSPQAPGTYGYTF. J is TRBJ1-2 and V is TRBV28; D remains unclear. V was clipped by 6 bases and J by 4 bases, with 18 bases between them. CDR1 is MDHEN, CDR2 SYDVKM, per germline. This CDR3 has 15 residues.